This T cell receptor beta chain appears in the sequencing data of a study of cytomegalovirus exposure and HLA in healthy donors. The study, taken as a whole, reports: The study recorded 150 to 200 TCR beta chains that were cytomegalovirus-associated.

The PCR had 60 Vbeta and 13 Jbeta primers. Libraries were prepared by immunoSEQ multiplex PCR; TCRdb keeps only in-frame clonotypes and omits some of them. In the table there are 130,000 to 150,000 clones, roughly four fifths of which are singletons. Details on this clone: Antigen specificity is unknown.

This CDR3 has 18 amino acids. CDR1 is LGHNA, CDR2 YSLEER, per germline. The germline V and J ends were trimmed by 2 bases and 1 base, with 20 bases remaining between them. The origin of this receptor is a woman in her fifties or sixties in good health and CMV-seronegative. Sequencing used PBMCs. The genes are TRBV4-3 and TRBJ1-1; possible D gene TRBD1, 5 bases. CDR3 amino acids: CASSQIFRGFPSNTEAFF. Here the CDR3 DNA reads TGCGCCAGCAGCCAAATTTTTAGGGGATTTCCCTCGAACACTGAAGCTTTCTTT.